This T cell receptor (beta chain) derives from a study of blood T cell repertoires in COVID-19. The CDR3 length is 13 residues. Trimming took 2 bases from V and 4 from J, leaving 7 bases between them. The table came from immunoSEQ multiplex PCR; TCRdb's copy has only in-frame clones and leaves some out. The sample includes some 450,000 clones, roughly 90% of them seen just once. In regard to this clone: This sample also contains other DNA sequences that code for the same CDR3.

This clonotype was obtained from a man in his late teens or twenties with COVID-19, enrolled during active disease. This rearrangement joins TRBV12-3 or TRBV12-4 to TRBJ2-3, with D possibly matching TRBD2 (5 bases). Sequencing input: peripheral blood. The CDR3 DNA follows: TGTGCCAGCAGTTTAACGGGGTCAGATACGCAGTATTTT. Encoded protein: CASSLTGSDTQYF.